The rows below give T cell receptor beta chains drawn from one sample of a study of blood T cell repertoires in COVID-19. Profiling relied on immunoSEQ multiplex PCR, and the TCRdb table lists in-frame clones only, not all of them. The data contain under 120,000 clones, around 87% of them singletons. The sequencing sample was made of peripheral blood. The receptors stem from a woman of 80 years or more with acute or convalescent COVID-19. Each CDR3 is given with its conserved first and last residue. The order of the fields is D gene, J gene, V gene, clone size, CDR3 protein, CDR3 DNA. The D gene is left open where the match is weak. Only part of the rows carry a size: once, few, many, or a class if the clone is expanded.

d_gene: TRBD2; j_gene: TRBJ2-1; v_gene: TRBV7-3; abundance: .; CDR3aa: CASSLTAPSGGRNEQFF; CDR3nt: TGTGCCAGCAGCTTAACCGCCCCTAGCGGGGGTAGGAATGAGCAGTTCTTC
d_gene: .; j_gene: TRBJ2-2; v_gene: TRBV5-8; abundance: .; CDR3aa: CASSLVAGPPNTGELFF; CDR3nt: TGTGCCAGCAGCTTGGTGGCAGGGCCCCCGAACACCGGGGAGCTGTTTTTT
d_gene: .; j_gene: TRBJ1-2; v_gene: TRBV6-5; abundance: .; CDR3aa: CASSHDWYGYTF; CDR3nt: TGTGCCAGCAGTCACGACTGGTATGGCTACACCTTC
d_gene: .; j_gene: TRBJ2-2; v_gene: TRBV7-2; abundance: .; CDR3aa: CASSLDGTGELFF; CDR3nt: TGTGCCAGCAGCTTAGACGGTACCGGGGAGCTGTTTTTT
d_gene: TRBD1; j_gene: TRBJ2-7; v_gene: TRBV19; abundance: .; CDR3aa: CASSIGTAYEQYF; CDR3nt: TGTGCCAGTAGTATTGGGACAGCGTACGAGCAGTACTTC
d_gene: TRBD1; j_gene: TRBJ2-2; v_gene: TRBV29-1; abundance: .; CDR3aa: CSVGQGVAGELFF; CDR3nt: TGCAGCGTAGGACAGGGAGTAGCCGGGGAGCTGTTTTTT
d_gene: .; j_gene: TRBJ2-7; v_gene: TRBV21-1; abundance: .; CDR3aa: CASSKATRMGYEQYF; CDR3nt: TGTGCCAGCAGCAAAGCGACTAGAATGGGCTACGAGCAGTACTTC
d_gene: .; j_gene: TRBJ2-1; v_gene: TRBV18; abundance: once; CDR3aa: CASSPPALVDEQFF; CDR3nt: TGTGCCAGCTCACCACCCGCGTTGGTGGATGAGCAGTTCTTC
d_gene: .; j_gene: TRBJ1-5; v_gene: TRBV4-3; abundance: few; CDR3aa: CASSLERGFGQPQHF; CDR3nt: TGCGCCAGCAGCCTCGAAAGGGGTTTCGGACAGCCCCAGCATTTT
d_gene: .; j_gene: TRBJ1-5; v_gene: TRBV5-1; abundance: .; CDR3aa: CASSLLSGSNQPQHF; CDR3nt: TGCGCCAGCAGTTTGCTATCGGGAAGCAATCAGCCCCAGCATTTT
d_gene: TRBD1; j_gene: TRBJ2-2; v_gene: TRBV6-2/TRBV6-3; abundance: few; CDR3aa: CASSRTGGLGYTGELFF; CDR3nt: TGTGCCAGCAGTCGGACAGGGGGTCTAGGATACACTGGTGAGCTGTTTTTT
d_gene: .; j_gene: TRBJ2-5; v_gene: TRBV7-2; abundance: .; CDR3aa: CASSRRTQEQETQYF; CDR3nt: TGTGCCAGCAGCCGCCGCACGCAGGAACAAGAGACCCAGTACTTC
d_gene: TRBD1; j_gene: TRBJ2-1; v_gene: TRBV30; abundance: .; CDR3aa: CAWSGGQGVNEQFF; CDR3nt: TGTGCCTGGAGTGGGGGACAGGGGGTCAATGAGCAGTTCTTC
d_gene: .; j_gene: TRBJ1-2; v_gene: TRBV18; abundance: .; CDR3aa: CASSPGWGYTF; CDR3nt: TGTGCCAGCTCACCGGGCTGGGGCTACACCTTC
d_gene: .; j_gene: TRBJ2-7; v_gene: TRBV10-1; abundance: .; CDR3aa: CASSEPQGEQYF; CDR3nt: TGCGCCAGCAGTGAGCCCCAGGGTGAGCAGTACTTC
d_gene: .; j_gene: TRBJ1-5; v_gene: TRBV28; abundance: .; CDR3aa: CASSNKGNLGQPQHF; CDR3nt: TGTGCCAGCAGCAACAAGGGGAACTTGGGTCAGCCCCAGCATTTT
d_gene: .; j_gene: TRBJ1-5; v_gene: TRBV19; abundance: .; CDR3aa: CASSISIGVMPPHF; CDR3nt: TGTGCCAGTAGTATTTCGATAGGGGTTATGCCCCCGCATTTT
d_gene: .; j_gene: TRBJ2-1; v_gene: TRBV10-3; abundance: .; CDR3aa: CAISVSGTLQNEQFF; CDR3nt: TGTGCCATCAGTGTATCCGGGACACTGCAAAATGAGCAGTTCTTC
d_gene: TRBD1; j_gene: TRBJ2-5; v_gene: TRBV9; abundance: .; CDR3aa: CASSVAGGQGDETQYF; CDR3nt: TGTGCCAGCAGCGTAGCTGGGGGACAGGGGGATGAGACCCAGTACTTC
d_gene: .; j_gene: TRBJ1-2; v_gene: TRBV13; abundance: .; CDR3aa: CASSFGLVAGANPRGGYTF; CDR3nt: TGTGCCAGCAGCTTTGGTCTGGTAGCAGGGGCGAATCCTAGGGGGGGCTACACCTTC
d_gene: .; j_gene: TRBJ2-3; v_gene: TRBV11-2; abundance: .; CDR3aa: CASSFTRSGTDTQYF; CDR3nt: TGTGCCAGCAGCTTTACCAGGTCTGGCACAGATACGCAGTATTTT
d_gene: TRBD1; j_gene: TRBJ1-2; v_gene: TRBV5-1; abundance: .; CDR3aa: CASSLAGTAGGYTF; CDR3nt: TGCGCCAGCAGCTTGGCCGGGACAGCCGGAGGCTACACCTTC
d_gene: TRBD1; j_gene: TRBJ2-7; v_gene: TRBV5-4; abundance: .; CDR3aa: CASSSNRGPYEQYF; CDR3nt: TGTGCCAGCAGCTCTAACAGGGGCCCCTACGAGCAGTACTTC
d_gene: TRBD2; j_gene: TRBJ2-7; v_gene: TRBV7-2; abundance: .; CDR3aa: CASSLVAGGLYEQYF; CDR3nt: TGTGCCAGCAGCTTAGTGGCGGGGGGGCTCTACGAGCAGTACTTC
d_gene: TRBD1; j_gene: TRBJ1-5; v_gene: TRBV11-2; abundance: .; CDR3aa: CASSLGTGAPNQPQHF; CDR3nt: TGTGCCAGCAGCCTTGGGACAGGGGCTCCCAATCAGCCCCAGCATTTT
d_gene: .; j_gene: TRBJ1-2; v_gene: TRBV5-4; abundance: .; CDR3aa: CASSTAEAPYGYTF; CDR3nt: TGTGCCAGCAGCACGGCGGAAGCTCCCTATGGCTACACCTTC
d_gene: .; j_gene: TRBJ2-7; v_gene: TRBV7-2; abundance: .; CDR3aa: CASSLFFGLTYEQYF; CDR3nt: TGTGCCAGCAGCTTATTTTTCGGACTCACCTACGAGCAGTACTTC
d_gene: TRBD1; j_gene: TRBJ2-5; v_gene: TRBV7-9; abundance: .; CDR3aa: CASSQDRGQETQYF; CDR3nt: TGTGCCAGCAGCCAAGACAGGGGCCAAGAGACCCAGTACTTC
d_gene: .; j_gene: TRBJ1-5; v_gene: TRBV30; abundance: .; CDR3aa: CAWSVGHSNQPQHF; CDR3nt: TGTGCCTGGAGTGTTGGGCATAGCAATCAGCCCCAGCATTTT
d_gene: TRBD1; j_gene: TRBJ2-5; v_gene: TRBV6-1; abundance: .; CDR3aa: CASSELGTGATQYF; CDR3nt: TGTGCCAGCAGTGAGCTGGGGACAGGGGCGACCCAGTACTTC
d_gene: TRBD2; j_gene: TRBJ2-7; v_gene: TRBV28; abundance: .; CDR3aa: CASTPPGGAEQYF; CDR3nt: TGTGCCAGCACCCCCCCGGGGGGGGCCGAGCAGTACTTC
d_gene: TRBD1; j_gene: TRBJ2-1; v_gene: TRBV27; abundance: .; CDR3aa: CASSLWTGPHNEQFF; CDR3nt: TGTGCCAGCAGTTTGTGGACAGGGCCCCACAATGAGCAGTTCTTC
d_gene: TRBD1; j_gene: TRBJ1-6; v_gene: TRBV2; abundance: .; CDR3aa: CAMTQGAGSPLHF; CDR3nt: TGTGCCATGACGCAGGGGGCAGGTTCACCCCTCCACTTT
d_gene: .; j_gene: TRBJ1-5; v_gene: TRBV27; abundance: .; CDR3aa: CASSRGGQGNQPQHF; CDR3nt: TGTGCCAGCAGTAGGGGGGGGCAAGGCAATCAGCCCCAGCATTTT
d_gene: TRBD1; j_gene: TRBJ1-4; v_gene: TRBV28; abundance: .; CDR3aa: CASRETGDFEKLFF; CDR3nt: TGTGCCAGCAGGGAGACAGGGGATTTTGAAAAACTGTTTTTT
d_gene: .; j_gene: TRBJ1-5; v_gene: TRBV30; abundance: .; CDR3aa: CAWSVPGTTFQPQHF; CDR3nt: TGTGCCTGGAGTGTACCGGGGACAACTTTTCAGCCCCAGCATTTT
d_gene: .; j_gene: TRBJ1-1; v_gene: TRBV28; abundance: .; CDR3aa: CASSPLDRQMNTEAFF; CDR3nt: TGTGCCAGCAGTCCTTTGGACAGACAAATGAACACTGAAGCTTTCTTT
d_gene: .; j_gene: TRBJ2-7; v_gene: TRBV3-1/TRBV3-2; abundance: .; CDR3aa: CASSQGGGSYEQYF; CDR3nt: TGTGCCAGCAGCCAAGGAGGCGGGTCCTACGAGCAGTACTTC
d_gene: TRBD2; j_gene: TRBJ2-7; v_gene: TRBV27; abundance: .; CDR3aa: CASSLRGGNYEQYF; CDR3nt: TGTGCCAGCAGTTTACGGGGGGGTAACTACGAGCAGTACTTC
d_gene: TRBD1; j_gene: TRBJ2-7; v_gene: TRBV7-9; abundance: .; CDR3aa: CASSPRQGVGEQYF; CDR3nt: TGTGCCAGCAGCCCAAGACAGGGGGTGGGGGAGCAGTACTTC
d_gene: TRBD1; j_gene: TRBJ1-2; v_gene: TRBV5-6; abundance: .; CDR3aa: CASSYQGQGASYTF; CDR3nt: TGTGCCAGCAGCTACCAGGGACAGGGGGCCTCTTACACCTTC
d_gene: .; j_gene: TRBJ1-4; v_gene: TRBV9; abundance: .; CDR3aa: CASSLQSGGTNEKLFF; CDR3nt: TGTGCCAGCAGCTTACAAAGCGGAGGAACTAATGAAAAACTGTTTTTT
d_gene: .; j_gene: TRBJ1-5; v_gene: TRBV24-1; abundance: .; CDR3aa: CATSDDEGDQPQHF; CDR3nt: TGTGCCACCAGTGATGACGAGGGGGATCAGCCCCAGCATTTT
d_gene: .; j_gene: TRBJ2-1; v_gene: TRBV5-1; abundance: .; CDR3aa: CASSLMVGGPNEQFF; CDR3nt: TGCGCCAGCAGCTTGATGGTGGGGGGGCCGAATGAGCAGTTCTTC
d_gene: TRBD1; j_gene: TRBJ1-2; v_gene: TRBV6-1; abundance: .; CDR3aa: CASSEVRTGGAYGYTF; CDR3nt: TGTGCCAGCAGTGAAGTTCGGACAGGGGGCGCATATGGCTACACCTTC
d_gene: .; j_gene: TRBJ1-3; v_gene: TRBV5-6; abundance: .; CDR3aa: CASSLGPVSGNTIYF; CDR3nt: TGTGCCAGCAGCTTGGGGCCCGTCTCTGGAAACACCATATATTTT
d_gene: .; j_gene: TRBJ2-7; v_gene: TRBV13; abundance: .; CDR3aa: CASSLVAGPPPYEQYF; CDR3nt: TGTGCCAGCAGCTTAGTGGCAGGCCCTCCTCCCTACGAGCAGTACTTC
d_gene: TRBD1; j_gene: TRBJ2-7; v_gene: TRBV19; abundance: .; CDR3aa: CASSIELQGDTYEQYF; CDR3nt: TGTGCCAGTAGTATAGAATTGCAGGGGGATACCTACGAGCAGTACTTC
d_gene: .; j_gene: TRBJ2-7; v_gene: TRBV18; abundance: once; CDR3aa: CASSPQPTSYEQYF; CDR3nt: TGTGCCAGCTCACCACAACCGACTTCCTACGAGCAGTACTTC